The table lists the clone carrying this T cell receptor (beta chain) with a few counts. Its cognate antigen is unknown. This specimen belongs to a study of cytomegalovirus exposure and HLA in healthy donors. Study in general: Earlier findings included some 120 million unique TCR beta sequences obtained from 150 million to 200 million T cells. Whole-study results and caveats: TCR beta V segments were, for the most part, productive about 87% or about 30% of the time in an earlier analysis. Likely technical artifact: a cluster of highly shared sequence variants.

It was with 60 Vbeta and 13 Jbeta primers that the PCR ran. Sequencing was performed with immunoSEQ multiplex PCR; in TCRdb, only in-frame clones are kept and a portion is missing. The sample records about 140,000 clones, over 75% being singletons. Trimming shortened V by 4 bases and J by 7 bases, and 5 bases separated the two germline ends. The CDR3 length is 12 residues. The germline V gene encodes CDR1 MNHNS and CDR2 SASEGT. The material sequenced was PBMCs. The chain uses TRBV6-1 and TRBJ1-6; the D is unclear. The TCR comes from a woman between 45 and 60 years old in good health and CMV-seropositive. In nucleotides, the CDR3 is TGTGCCAGCAGTGGTCCGAATTCACCCCTCCACTTT. Amino acids: CASSGPNSPLHF.